These 21 T cell receptor beta chains came from one sample sequenced in a study of blood T cells in healthy people across ages. Together with a sample-barcoded 5' primer, a J-beta primer mix was included in a second PCR lasting about 7 to 12 cycles. TCRdb analysed the 5' RACE reads with MiXCR anew, one entry per CDR3 protein. The sample has some 900,000 distinct CDR3 sequences, about 44% seen once; the top ten hold roughly 13%. Source material: blood. Source of these receptors: a man in his thirties or forties in good health.

This clonotype was observed a few times. This chain links TRBV12-3 or TRBV12-4 with TRBJ2-3; no reliable D call. Deletions cut 5 bases from V and 5 bases from J, with 11 bases between. The CDR3 has 13 amino acids. CDR3 region: CASSPISRDTQYF. CDR3 bases: TGTGCCAGCAGTCCCATCAGCCGAGATACGCAGTATTTT.

The V gene is TRBV5-6, the J gene TRBJ2-7; the match to TRBD2 covers 8 bases. The CDR3 loop spans 15 amino acids. Germline V gene sequence: CDR1 SGHDT, CDR2 YYEEEE. J was trimmed by 2 bases and V by 4 bases; bases with no gene match: 8. In nucleotides, the CDR3 is TGTGCCAGCAGCGGCGCGGGGGGTGATACCTACGAGCAGTACTTC. Translation: CASSGAGGDTYEQYF.

The chain uses TRBV29-1 and TRBJ2-7; TRBD1 matches at 7 bases. V dropped 7 bases and J dropped 2; count of bases not matched to a gene: 8. This CDR3 region has 13 residues. The germline V gene has CDR1 SQVTM and CDR2 ANQGSEA. The CDR3 nucleotides read TGCAGCGCCGCGACAGGGCCCACCTACGAGCAGTACTTC. Encoded protein: CSAATGPTYEQYF.

The table lists this clonotype with many counts. The chain carries TRBV7-3 and TRBJ2-3, with 11 bases identical to TRBD2. With V trimmed by 6 bases and J by 6 bases, 8 bases remained unmatched. CDR1 is SGHTA and CDR2 is FQGTGA in the germline V gene. The CDR3 is 15 residues long. The CDR3 protein is CASSRSGGAADTQYF. CDR3 bases: TGTGCCAGCAGTCGTAGCGGGGGGGCTGCGGATACGCAGTATTTT.

This clonotype showed up just once. V gene TRBV3-1 combines with J gene TRBJ2-3; 11 bases line up with TRBD2. The trim removed 0 bases at V and 3 bases at J, leaving 5 bases unmatched. Germline CDR1 LGHDT, CDR2 YNNKEL (reference sequence). The CDR3 has 17 residues. DNA for the CDR3: TGTGCCAGCAGCCAAGAAGTTAGCGGGGGGGCAACAGATACGCAGTATTTT. It specifies CASSQEVSGGATDTQYF.

This clonotype has just a few counts. This rearrangement joins TRBV7-3 to TRBJ2-1, with a possible D match to TRBD1 (5 bases). V was clipped by 5 bases and J by 3 bases, with 14 bases between them. Germline V gives CDR1 SGHTA, CDR2 FQGTGA. The CDR3 length is 15 residues. CDR3 nucleotide sequence: TGTGCCAGCAGCCCGACAGCAACCAGCTACAATGAGCAGTTCTTC. The encoded protein is CASSPTATSYNEQFF.

The chain combines TRBV4-1 with TRBJ1-4; D is ambiguous. This CDR3 region has 14 residues. V was pared by 8 bases and J by 8 bases, with 18 bases between. The germline CDR1 and CDR2 sequences are MGHRA and YSYEKL. The CDR3 DNA follows: TGCGCCAGCCAGGATCAGCAGGAGTTCGAAAAACTGTTTTTT. Translated, it gives CASQDQQEFEKLFF.

V is TRBV28 and J is TRBJ2-5; no firm D call. The end of the DNA aligns better with TRBJ2-4, so the J call may be wrong. Germline CDR1 reads MDHEN; CDR2 reads SYDVKM. This CDR3 comprises 15 residues. CDR3 in DNA: TGTGCCAGCAGTTTAATAGCCGGGCAGGCCAACATTCAGTACTTC. Its protein product is CASSLIAGQANIQYF.

The chain uses TRBV4-2 and TRBJ2-1, with D perhaps assigned TRBD1 or TRBD2 (7 bases each). The V and J ends lost 7 bases and 3 bases respectively, with 16 bases between them. The CDR3 sequence is 15 residues long. In germline, CDR1 is LGHNA, CDR2 YNFKEQ. The CDR3 DNA follows: TGTGCCAGCACCGCAGGGGGGGCCTTCTACAATGAGCAGTTCTTC. Its translation is CASTAGGAFYNEQFF.

This clonotype was seen more than once but under ten times. The chain joins TRBV9 to TRBJ2-7, with D tentatively TRBD1 (5 bases). The CDR3 consists of 14 residues. Germline CDR1 and CDR2: SGDLS and YYNGEE. Between the trimmed V and J ends, which lost 0 bases and 3 bases, there was a span of 10 bases. The CDR3 reads CASSVGPRDYEQYF. Here the CDR3 DNA reads TGTGCCAGCAGCGTAGGTCCCAGGGACTACGAGCAGTACTTC.

The sample holds a few counts of this clonotype. V and J are TRBV21-1 and TRBJ1-5; no DNA check was done on the table's D call, TRBD1. TRBV21-1 is shown as a pseudogene. This CDR3 is 15 amino acids long. DNA of the CDR3: TGTGCCAGCAGCAAAGGGGCAGGGACAAATCAGCCCCAGCATTTT. Its protein is CASSKGAGTNQPQHF.

The V call is TRBV5-6, the J call TRBJ2-5, with D unresolved. V lost 0 bases, J lost 5 bases, and 5 bases lay in between. The CDR3 consists of 12 residues. From germline, CDR1 is SGHDT and CDR2 YYEEEE. CDR3 protein: CASSLDVETQYF. The CDR3 DNA reads TGTGCCAGCAGCTTGGATGTTGAGACCCAGTACTTC.

The CDR3 protein is CASSPGSGRYTQYF. In DNA form, the CDR3 reads TGTGCCAGCAGTCCTGGGTCGGGAAGATATACGCAGTATTTT. V usage is TRBV12-3 or TRBV12-4 and J usage is TRBJ2-3; D possibly corresponds to TRBD2 (5 bases). The ends were cut back, 5 bases at V and 7 bases at J, with 16 bases in the middle. The CDR3 runs to 14 residues.

This chain links TRBV7-3 with TRBJ1-6, with 7 positions matching TRBD1. The germline V gene encodes CDR1 SGHTA and CDR2 FQGTGA. The V gene end was trimmed by 4 bases and the J gene end by 2 bases; junction bases not matched to a gene: 17. The CDR3 has 20 residues. The CDR3 sequence is CASSSSRQGSGLPYNSPLHF. The CDR3 DNA reads TGTGCCAGCAGCTCCTCCCGACAGGGATCGGGATTGCCCTATAATTCACCCCTCCACTTT.

J is TRBJ2-3 and V is TRBV27; no definite D call. Germline V gene sequence: CDR1 MNHEY, CDR2 SMNVEV (reference sequence). V dropped 5 bases and J dropped 1 base, with 19 bases sitting between them. The CDR3 contains 17 residues. CDR3 sequence: CASSPFGLGRGTDTQYF. CDR3 DNA sequence: TGTGCCAGCAGTCCCTTCGGGTTGGGTCGCGGCACAGATACGCAGTATTTT.

This clonotype was seen more than once but under ten times. The V gene is TRBV5-1, the J gene TRBJ1-4; 9 bases are a match to TRBD1. The CDR3 has 17 amino acids. With V trimmed by 3 bases and J by 3 bases, 9 bases remained unmatched. CDR1 SGHRS and CDR2 YFSETQ come from the germline V gene. CDR3 coding DNA: TGCGCCAGCAGCTCACACAGGGGGCAGGGGGCTAATGAAAAACTGTTTTTT. This encodes CASSSHRGQGANEKLFF. The whole variable domain, filled in from reference TRBV5-1 and TRBJ1-4, reads KAGVTQTPRYLIKTRGQQVTLSCSPISGHRSVSWYQQTPGQGLQFLFEYFSETQRNKGNFPGRFSGRQFSNSRSEMNVSTLELGDSALYLCASSSHRGQGANEKLFFGSGTQLSVL.

The chain recombines TRBV20-1 with TRBJ2-6, with D perhaps matching TRBD1 or TRBD2 (5 bases each). Per the germline V gene, CDR1 is DFQATT and CDR2 is SNEGSKA (reference sequence). Trimming stripped 0 bases from V and 4 bases from J, with 13 bases between. The length of the CDR3 is 16 residues. CDR3 sequence: CSARDYGTEGANVLTF. The CDR3 DNA reads as TGCAGTGCTAGAGATTATGGGACGGAGGGGGCCAACGTCCTGACTTTC.

CDR3 region: CAWSNGDTGELFF. DNA for the CDR3: TGTGCCTGGAGTAACGGGGACACCGGGGAGCTGTTTTTT. J is TRBJ2-2 and V is TRBV30; D is perhaps TRBD2 (5 bases). Germline-derived CDR1 and CDR2 are GTSNPN and SVGIG (reference sequence). Trimming stripped 2 bases from V and 3 bases from J, with 7 bases between. The CDR3 contains 13 residues.

This rearrangement joins TRBV3-1 to TRBJ1-6, with D uncertain. The CDR3 has 15 residues. The germline gives CDR1 LGHDT, CDR2 YNNKEL (reference sequence). With 0 bases removed from V and 5 bases from J, the gap between germline ends came to 8 bases. The CDR3, as DNA: TGTGCCAGCAGCCAAGAAACAGTGAATAATTCACCCCTCCACTTT. Residues: CASSQETVNNSPLHF. The full variable domain, with the rest looked up from reference TRBV3-1 and TRBJ1-6, is DTAVSQTPKYLVTQMGNDKSIKCEQNLGHDTMYWYKQDSKKFLKIMFSYNNKELIINETVPNRFSPKSPDKAHLNLHINSLELGDSAVYFCASSQETVNNSPLHFGNGTRLTVT.

In this sample, this clonotype turned up once. The V and J genes are TRBV3-1 and TRBJ2-7; D is unresolved. Germline CDR1 LGHDT, CDR2 YNNKEL (reference sequence). V gave up 1 base and J gave up 7 bases, with 8 bases separating them. CDR3 size: 12 residues. CDR3 coding DNA: TGTGCCAGCAGCCAAGTCCTCTGGGAGCAGTACTTC. This encodes CASSQVLWEQYF.

The CDR3 sequence: CSARLMGRANYNEQFF. The CDR3 bases are TGCAGTGCTAGACTCATGGGGAGGGCCAACTACAATGAGCAGTTCTTC. The chain is built from TRBV20-1 and TRBJ2-1, with TRBD2 matching over 7 bases. Per the germline V gene, CDR1 is DFQATT and CDR2 is SNEGSKA (reference sequence). The CDR3 is 16 residues long. Trimming at V came to 2 bases and at J to 3 bases, leaving 10 bases not matched to a gene.